The subject of this entry is one T cell receptor (beta chain). These data come from a study of T cell changes during pregnancy in multiple sclerosis. This CDR3 is built from 17 residues. CDR1 is SGDLS and CDR2 is YYNGEE in the germline V gene. The J segment lost 7 bases and the V segment lost 4 bases, leaving 9 bases of the junction unmatched. Sequencing was performed with immunoSEQ multiplex PCR; in TCRdb, only in-frame clones are kept and a portion is missing. The data hold around 50,000 clones, with almost 95% observed a single time. This sequence joins TRBV9 and TRBJ2-2; 14 bases are shared with TRBD2. The specimen comprised CD8+ T cells from peripheral blood mononuclear cells, sampled in the first trimester of pregnancy. The clonotype comes from a female donor with multiple sclerosis, enrolled in a pregnancy study. The CDR3 sequence is CASSSRLAGGRSGELFF. The CDR3 DNA reads as TGTGCCAGCAGCTCCAGACTAGCGGGGGGGCGGAGCGGGGAGCTGTTTTTT.